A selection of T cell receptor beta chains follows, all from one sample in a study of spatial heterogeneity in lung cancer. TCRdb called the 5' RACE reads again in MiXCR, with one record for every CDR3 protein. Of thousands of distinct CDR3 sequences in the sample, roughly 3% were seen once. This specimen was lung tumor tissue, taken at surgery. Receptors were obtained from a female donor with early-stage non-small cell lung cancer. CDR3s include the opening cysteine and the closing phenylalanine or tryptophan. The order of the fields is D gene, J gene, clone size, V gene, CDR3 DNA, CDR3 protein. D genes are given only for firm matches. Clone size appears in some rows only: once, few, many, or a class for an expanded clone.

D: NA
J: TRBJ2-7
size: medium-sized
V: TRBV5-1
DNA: TGCGCCAGCAGCCCCGTGTTGGGGGGTCGGGACGAGCAGTACTTC
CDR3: CASSPVLGGRDEQYF

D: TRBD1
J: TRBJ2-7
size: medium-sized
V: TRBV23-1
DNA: TGCGCCAGCAGTCAATCGAGGGACAGGGCATCTGGGCCCTACGAGCAGTACTTC
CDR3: CASSQSRDRASGPYEQYF

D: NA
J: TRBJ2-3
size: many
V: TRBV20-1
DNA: TGCAGTGCTAGCACTGTAGCGGTAGAAGATACGCAGTATTTT
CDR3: CSASTVAVEDTQYF

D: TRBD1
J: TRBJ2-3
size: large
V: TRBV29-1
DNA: TGCAGCGTATTCGACAGGGTATCGGGAGATACGCAGTATTTT
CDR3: CSVFDRVSGDTQYF

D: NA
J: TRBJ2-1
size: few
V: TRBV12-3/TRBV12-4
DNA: TGTGCCAGCGGCACCGGGACCCCAAACAATGAGCAGTTCTTC
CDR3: CASGTGTPNNEQFF

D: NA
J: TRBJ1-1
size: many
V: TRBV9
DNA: TGTGCCAGCAGCGTAGTCAGGGCGGGTGAAGCTTTCTTT
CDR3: CASSVVRAGEAFF

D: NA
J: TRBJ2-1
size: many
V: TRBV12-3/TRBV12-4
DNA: TGTGCCAGCAGTCCACGTGGTGGGGGGTATAATGAGCAGTTCTTC
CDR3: CASSPRGGGYNEQFF

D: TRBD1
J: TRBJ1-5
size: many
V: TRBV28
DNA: TGTGCCAGCAGAGAGGACAGGGGGGGGAATCAGCCCCAGCATTTT
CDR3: CASREDRGGNQPQHF

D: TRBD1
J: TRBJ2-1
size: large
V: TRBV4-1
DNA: TGCGCCAGCAGCCCCCCCCCGGGACAGCTCAGAGGTTACAATGAGCAGTTCTTC
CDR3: CASSPPPGQLRGYNEQFF

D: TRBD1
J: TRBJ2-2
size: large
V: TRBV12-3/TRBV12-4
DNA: TGTGCCAGCAGCGTCGGGACAGCAGGCGGGGAGCTGTTTTTT
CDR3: CASSVGTAGGELFF

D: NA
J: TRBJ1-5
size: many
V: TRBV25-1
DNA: TGTGCCAGGGTGGGGGGTTTCTGGCCCCAGCATTTT
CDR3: CARVGGFWPQHF

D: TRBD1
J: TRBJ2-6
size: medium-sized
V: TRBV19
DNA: TGTGCCAGTAGAGCCGGGACAGGGACTGGGGCCAACGTCCTGACTTTC
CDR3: CASRAGTGTGANVLTF

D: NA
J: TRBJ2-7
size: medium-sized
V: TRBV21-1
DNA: TGTGCCAGCAGCAAAGCCGAGAGCTCCTACGAGCAGTACTTC
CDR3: CASSKAESSYEQYF

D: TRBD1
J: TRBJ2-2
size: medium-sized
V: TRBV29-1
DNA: TGCAGCGTTGCTTCAGGGGGTTCCGGGGAGCTGTTTTTT
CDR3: CSVASGGSGELFF

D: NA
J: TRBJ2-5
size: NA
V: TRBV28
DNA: TGTGCCAGCAGTCCAAGAAGGAGGGAGACCCAGTACTTC
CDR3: CASSPRRRETQYF